The clone carrying this T cell receptor (beta chain) appeared a single time. CDR1 SGHTA and CDR2 FQGNSA come from the germline V gene. The germline V and J ends were trimmed by 4 bases and 4 bases, with 16 bases remaining between them. CDR3 length equals 16 residues. Some clones are missing from TCRdb's copy, which holds only in-frame ones; the method was immunoSEQ multiplex PCR. The sample has about 98,000 clones, around 85% seen once. The data stem from a study of blood T cell repertoires in COVID-19. The source of this sequence is a woman aged 80 or over with acute or convalescent COVID-19. Sequencing was performed on peripheral blood. The V gene is TRBV7-2, the J gene TRBJ1-4; D remains ambiguous. As DNA, the CDR3 is TGTGCCAGCAGCTCGGGAGTTATAGGGATTAATGAAAAACTGTTTTTT. It codes for CASSSGVIGINEKLFF.